The clone carrying this T cell receptor (beta chain) has only a few counts. This record comes from a study of human T cells and chemical hapten exposure. At the level of the study: Patients having alopecia areata, totalis or universalis were mostly female.

Indicated time point: patch test 1, 2 weeks after DPC sensitization. Documented treatment: therapeutic diphenylcyclopropenone sensitization with weekly scalp DPC. TCRdb passed the RACE reads through MiXCR, listing each CDR3 protein once. This table has 340,000 or so distinct CDR3 sequences, approximately 6.9% appearing once. Specimen: whole blood, collected in connection with sensitization to the hapten diphenylcyclopropenone (DPC). This clonotype originated in a woman aged 18-29 years with alopecia areata. Some clones in this sample may be carry-over from other donors' samples.

CDR3 DNA: TGTGCCAGCTCACTGGACAGGGGGCACTATCAGCCCCAGCATTTT. This translates into CASSLDRGHYQPQHF. This chain joins TRBV18 and TRBJ1-5, with 11 positions matching TRBD1. This CDR3 has 15 amino acids. Germline assignment: CDR1 KGHSH and CDR2 LQKENI. The junction had 4 bases not matched to a gene; V was cut back by 4 bases and J by 5 bases.